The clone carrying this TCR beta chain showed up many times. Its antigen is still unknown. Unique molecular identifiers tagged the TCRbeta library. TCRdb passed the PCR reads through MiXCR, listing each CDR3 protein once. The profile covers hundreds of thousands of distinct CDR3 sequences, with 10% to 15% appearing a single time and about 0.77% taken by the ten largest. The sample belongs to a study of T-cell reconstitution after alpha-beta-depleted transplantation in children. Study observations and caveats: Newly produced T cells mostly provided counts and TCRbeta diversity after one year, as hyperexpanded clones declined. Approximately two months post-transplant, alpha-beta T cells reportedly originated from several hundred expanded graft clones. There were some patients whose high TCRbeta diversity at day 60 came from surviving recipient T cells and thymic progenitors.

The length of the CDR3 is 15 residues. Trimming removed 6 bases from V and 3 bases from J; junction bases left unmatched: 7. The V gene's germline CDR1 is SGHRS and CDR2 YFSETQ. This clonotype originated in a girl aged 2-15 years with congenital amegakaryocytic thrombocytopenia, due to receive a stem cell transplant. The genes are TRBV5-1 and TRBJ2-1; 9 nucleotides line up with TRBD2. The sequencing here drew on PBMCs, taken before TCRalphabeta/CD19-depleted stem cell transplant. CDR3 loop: CASTRFSGSYNEQFF. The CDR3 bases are TGCGCCAGCACCCGGTTTAGCGGGAGCTACAATGAGCAGTTCTTC. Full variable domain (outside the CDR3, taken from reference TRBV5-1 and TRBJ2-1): KAGVTQTPRYLIKTRGQQVTLSCSPISGHRSVSWYQQTPGQGLQFLFEYFSETQRNKGNFPGRFSGRQFSNSRSEMNVSTLELGDSALYLCASTRFSGSYNEQFFGPGTRLTVL.